The 8 T cell receptor beta chains listed next were all sequenced from one sample in a study of shared clonotypes between healthy human individuals. This table comes from immunoSEQ multiplex PCR, and its TCRdb copy is limited to in-frame clones, with some not included. The table records some 1,600,000 clones, around 98% of them present only once. Sequencing used naive CD4+ T cells sorted from blood. The subset is: CD45RA+ positively selected. Every receptor here comes from a man aged 25 to 40 in good health.

The chain uses TRBV7-9 and TRBJ1-1; D remains ambiguous. The CDR3 runs 13 residues. Trimming took 5 bases from V and 1 from J, leaving 8 bases between them. Per the germline V gene, CDR1 is SEHNR and CDR2 is FQNEAQ (reference sequence). The CDR3, as DNA: TGTGCCAGCAGCCCAAACAAGAACACTGAAGCTTTCTTT. Protein: CASSPNKNTEAFF.

The DNA for the CDR3 is TGTGCCAGCAGCTTAGGACTAGCGAATGAGCAGTTCTTC. It specifies CASSLGLANEQFF. The chain is built from TRBV7-6 and TRBJ2-1; 8 nucleotides match TRBD2. The CDR3 is made up of 13 amino acids. The V gene end was trimmed by 1 base and the J gene end by 7 bases; junction bases not matched to a gene: 0. CDR1 and CDR2 from the germline V gene are SGHVS and FNYEAQ.

The chain carries TRBV21-1 and TRBJ1-5; the DNA was not used to check the table's D call, TRBD1. TRBV21-1 is a pseudogene segment. The CDR3 totals 15 residues. The CDR3 loop reads CASGRTGGPNQPQHF. The CDR3 DNA sequence: TGTGCCAGCGGGAGGACAGGGGGCCCCAATCAGCCCCAGCATTTT.

The rearrangement uses TRBV7-7 and TRBJ2-5, with D unclear. V was clipped by 0 bases and J by 4 bases, with 6 bases between them. CDR1 and CDR2 (germline): SSHAT, FNYEAQ (reference sequence). The CDR3 loop spans 13 amino acids. Here the CDR3 DNA reads TGTGCCAGCAGCTTAGCCAGGAGAGAGACCCAGTACTTC. This codes for CASSLARRETQYF.

This chain joins TRBV13 and TRBJ2-1, with 12 bases that match TRBD2. CDR1 is PRHDT and CDR2 is FYEKMQ in the germline V gene (reference sequence). The V segment lost 3 bases and the J segment 7 bases; nucleotides outside the gene matches: 7. This CDR3 region has 16 residues. The CDR3 nucleotides read TGTGCCAGCAGCTTCCTGACTAGCGGGAGCGGGAATGAGCAGTTCTTC. Encoded protein: CASSFLTSGSGNEQFF.

The chain links TRBV5-6 to TRBJ2-6, with 10 bases matching TRBD2. The V segment lost 4 bases and the J segment 2 bases; nucleotides outside the gene matches: 12. Germline CDR1 reads SGHDT; CDR2 reads YYEEEE. The CDR3 loop spans 19 amino acids. DNA of the CDR3: TGTGCCAGCAGCGGGGGGCTAGCGGGAGTCCCACCTGGGGCCAACGTCCTGACTTTC. Translated, it gives CASSGGLAGVPPGANVLTF.

The CDR3, as DNA: TGTGCCAGTAGTTGGGGAGTCGGGGTTTATCAGCCCCAGCATTTT. Amino acid sequence: CASSWGVGVYQPQHF. This chain connects TRBV19 to TRBJ1-5; no reliable D call. V lost 5 bases to trimming and J lost 5 bases, with 16 bases between them. The CDR3 sequence is 15 residues long. Germline loops: CDR1 LNHDA, CDR2 SQIVND (reference sequence).

The chain combines TRBV18 with TRBJ1-5, with D perhaps matching TRBD1 (5 bases). This CDR3 comprises 15 residues. The V end lost 6 bases, the J end lost 2 bases, and 14 bases lay between the germline ends. Germline CDR1 is KGHSH and CDR2 is LQKENI. CDR3 loop: CASSPRGGGNQPQHF. CDR3 nucleotides: TGTGCCAGCTCCCCAAGGGGTGGGGGCAATCAGCCCCAGCATTTT.